The 14 T cell receptor beta chains given below trace back to one sample, sequenced in a study of T cells after yellow fever vaccination. Using its own MiXCR run on the 5' RACE reads, TCRdb lists one record per CDR3 protein. Of hundreds of thousands of distinct CDR3 sequences in the sample, around an eighth are singletons; the top ten hold about 15%. The input for sequencing was PBMCs, taken on the day of the yellow fever booster vaccination. The receptors come from a man aged 25-45 years who received the YFV17D yellow fever vaccine.

In this sample, this clonotype turned up a few times. CDR3 sequence (DNA): TGTGCCAGCAGTTACAAGCCGGGGTCCCATGAGCAGTTCTTC. This gives the protein CASSYKPGSHEQFF. The rearrangement links TRBV6-5 to TRBJ2-1, with a tentative D call TRBD2 (5 bases). Germline CDR1 reads MNHEY; CDR2 reads SVGAGI. This CDR3 spans 14 amino acids. The V end lost 2 bases, the J end lost 8 bases, and 13 bases lay between the germline ends.

The table lists this clonotype with a few counts. The CDR3 is CSATGLAGTTYEQYF. Here the CDR3 DNA reads TGCAGTGCCACGGGACTAGCGGGTACGACCTACGAGCAGTACTTC. This chain uses TRBV20-1 with TRBJ2-7, with 12 bases aligning to TRBD2. The CDR3 length is 15 residues. In germline, CDR1 is DFQATT, CDR2 SNEGSKA (reference sequence). V was clipped by 6 bases and J by 2 bases; unmatched bases: 8.

This clonotype was seen a few times. The V gene is TRBV30, the J gene TRBJ1-5; D is perhaps TRBD1 (5 bases). CDR1 is GTSNPN, CDR2 SVGIG, per germline (reference sequence). There are 16 residues in the CDR3. V shed 0 bases and J shed 9 bases, with 21 bases lying between them. The CDR3 nucleotides read TGTGCCTGGAGTGTAAGGAGGTCAGGGAACGTCTTGCCCCAGCATTTT. It is translated as CAWSVRRSGNVLPQHF.

This clonotype has a handful of counts. The chain carries TRBV20-1 and TRBJ1-1; 8 nucleotides align to TRBD1. J gave up 3 bases and V 8 bases, and 5 bases lay outside the gene matches. The germline gives CDR1 DFQATT, CDR2 SNEGSKA (reference sequence). This CDR3 is built from 12 residues. The CDR3 region is CSSGQGYTEAFF. DNA of the CDR3: TGCAGTTCCGGACAGGGATACACTGAAGCTTTCTTT.

V usage is TRBV5-1 and J usage is TRBJ1-2; TRBD1 aligns across 8 bases. The length of the CDR3 is 16 residues. V was pared by 1 base and J by 5 bases, with 10 bases of the junction left unmatched. Germline loops: CDR1 SGHRS, CDR2 YFSETQ. The CDR3 DNA is TGCGCCAGCAGCTTGTCCACAGGGGGGATTGATTATGGCTACACCTTC. The encoded protein is CASSLSTGGIDYGYTF.

This clonotype showed up just a few times. The chain combines TRBV7-2 with TRBJ2-3, with a tentative D call TRBD2 (5 bases). V shed 2 bases and J shed 4 bases, with 13 bases lying between them. The CDR3 consists of 15 residues. Looked up from germline, CDR1 is SGHTA and CDR2 is FQGNSA. The CDR3: CASSLFSAFSDTQYF. DNA of the CDR3: TGTGCCAGCAGCTTATTTAGCGCTTTTTCAGATACGCAGTATTTT. Supplemented by reference TRBV7-2 and TRBJ2-3, the full variable domain reads GAGVSQSPSNKVTEKGKDVELRCDPISGHTALYWYRQSLGQGLEFLIYFQGNSAPDKSGLPSDRFSAERTGGSVSTLTIQRTQQEDSAVYLCASSLFSAFSDTQYFGPGTRLTVL.

The chain combines TRBV12-3 or TRBV12-4 with TRBJ2-5; 8 nucleotides agree with TRBD1. J was trimmed by 3 bases and V by 5 bases; bases with no gene match: 5. The CDR3 sequence is 14 residues long. The CDR3 DNA sequence: TGTGCCAGCAGTCTCAGGGGGCGAAAAGAGACCCAGTACTTC. Translating gives CASSLRGRKETQYF.

The chain uses TRBV14 and TRBJ1-1; D is unclear. Per germline, CDR1 SGHDN and CDR2 FVKESK. Trimming took off 1 base at V and 13 bases at J, with 10 bases between the two ends. This CDR3 spans 11 amino acids. The CDR3 region has the DNA TGTGCCAGCAGCCAAGCTTTACTGCTTTTCTTT. This sequence encodes CASSQALLLFF.

In this sample, this clonotype turned up a few times. The V gene is TRBV27, the J gene TRBJ2-7; TRBD1 aligns across 10 bases. From germline, CDR1 is MNHEY and CDR2 SMNVEV (reference sequence). J lost 0 bases, V lost 7 bases, and 3 bases had no gene match. The CDR3 runs to 14 residues. CDR3 residues: CASKGTGVSYEQYF. CDR3 DNA: TGTGCCAGCAAGGGGACAGGGGTCTCCTACGAGCAGTACTTC.

V gene TRBV13 combines with J gene TRBJ2-7; 11 nucleotides align to TRBD1. Germline lookup yields CDR1 PRHDT and CDR2 FYEKMQ (reference sequence). CDR3 length: 15 amino acids. V shed 1 base, J shed 5 bases, and the junction held 4 bases outside the gene matches. The CDR3, as DNA: TGTGCCAGCAGCTTAGAAGGACAGGGGGCACACGAGCAGTACTTC. It yields the protein CASSLEGQGAHEQYF.

The sample holds a few counts of this clonotype. J is TRBJ2-1 and V is TRBV23-1; D may be TRBD1 or TRBD2 (5 bases each). TRBV23-1 is an open reading frame, and its role is uncertain. Trimming removed 0 bases at V and 7 bases at J, with 19 bases between. CDR3 length: 17 residues. CDR3 protein: CASSQSGPGRGRNEQFF. CDR3 DNA sequence: TGCGCCAGCAGTCAATCCGGCCCGGGACGCGGACGAAATGAGCAGTTCTTC.

A single count supports this clonotype. The V gene is TRBV24-1, the J gene TRBJ2-7; 11 bases are a match to TRBD2. Trimming at V came to 12 bases and at J to 4 bases, leaving 16 bases not matched to a gene. The CDR3 has 16 residues. Per the germline V gene, CDR1 is KGHDR and CDR2 is SFDVKD. The CDR3, as DNA: TGTGCCTTTCCGGGACTAGCGGATTCGACGGGGTACGAGCAGTACTTC. Translating it yields CAFPGLADSTGYEQYF.

This sequence joins TRBV10-3 and TRBJ1-1, with a tentative D call TRBD1 (6 bases). V dropped 7 bases and J dropped 0 bases, with 12 bases sitting between them. The CDR3 is made up of 14 amino acids. Germline-derived CDR1 and CDR2 are ENHRY and SYGVKD. Here the CDR3 reads CAITEQGLNTEAFF. CDR3 nucleotide sequence: TGTGCCATCACCGAACAGGGCTTGAACACTGAAGCTTTCTTT.

Only a few counts were recorded for this clonotype. V is TRBV7-9 and J is TRBJ2-3; weak D call: TRBD2 (5 bases). Trimming shortened V by 7 bases and J by 5 bases, and 13 bases separated the two germline ends. Germline loops: CDR1 SEHNR, CDR2 FQNEAQ (reference sequence). The CDR3 extends over 13 amino acids. The CDR3 coding sequence is TGTGCCAGCAATCTTGAGGGAGTAGATACGCAGTATTTT. Its translation is CASNLEGVDTQYF.